This T cell receptor beta chain was documented in a study of blood T cell repertoires in COVID-19. About the study: The cDNA or gDNA used as material had been derived from T cells, B-cell-depleted T cells, or PBMCs.

The V gene lost 5 bases and the J gene lost 4 bases, with 9 bases spanning the gap. The CDR3 totals 13 residues. CDR1 LGHNA and CDR2 YSLEER come from the germline V gene. The assay was immunoSEQ multiplex PCR, and TCRdb's table has in-frame clones only and misses some. Among 40,000 or so clones, about 92% were seen once, and the ten largest hold 9.5% to 15%. This TCR was sampled from a human donor in a cohort sampled during active COVID-19. V and J are TRBV4-3 and TRBJ1-3; no definite D call. The sample was peripheral blood. This CDR3 is CASSSPEGNTIYF. The CDR3, as DNA: TGCGCCAGCAGCTCCCCCGAGGGAAACACCATATATTTT.